The clone carrying this TCR beta chain showed up just a few times. The CDR3 extends over 12 amino acids. V was clipped by 2 bases and J by 4 bases, with 6 bases between them. From germline, CDR1 is MNHEY and CDR2 SVGEGT. This sample stems from a study of T-cell memory formation after mild COVID-19. TCRdb reprocessed the 5' RACE reads with MiXCR, giving one entry per CDR3 protein. This table has hundreds of thousands of distinct CDR3 sequences, over 15% appearing once. The sample was PBMCs or a T cell subset sorted from them (not recorded which). This clonotype originated in a man aged 18-30 years who had mild COVID-19 (a few samples of this study predate the infection). Cell type and time point are not known. The chain employs TRBV6-2 or TRBV6-3 and TRBJ2-7, with TRBD2 as a possible D gene (5 bases). As DNA, the CDR3 is TGTGCCAGCAGTTACCCGGGGTACGAGCAGTACTTC. It codes for CASSYPGYEQYF.